This passage covers 26 T cell receptor beta chains from one sample sequenced in a study of blood T cell repertoires in COVID-19. Data came from immunoSEQ multiplex PCR; TCRdb stores just in-frame clones and leaves some out. The table records 100,000 to 150,000 clones, over 75% of them present only once. The material sequenced was peripheral blood. The receptors come from a man aged 40-49 years with active or convalescent COVID-19.

The chain recombines TRBV25-1 with TRBJ1-1; the match to TRBD1 covers 9 bases. The germline V gene has CDR1 MGHDK and CDR2 SYGVNS. The CDR3 extends over 14 amino acids. V dropped 5 bases and J dropped 9; count of bases not matched to a gene: 10. The chain's CDR3 is CASSLPGTGNQAFF. Written as DNA, the CDR3 is TGTGCCAGCAGTCTTCCCGGGACAGGGAATCAAGCTTTCTTT.

The genes are TRBV4-2 and TRBJ2-1; no clear D gene. Germline V lookup: CDR1 LGHNA, CDR2 YNFKEQ. The CDR3 runs to 12 residues. V was clipped by 1 base and J by 6 bases, with 4 bases between them. In DNA, the CDR3 is TGTGCCAGCAGCCAAGCAGGCAATGAGCAGTTCTTC. Its protein product is CASSQAGNEQFF.

The J gene is TRBJ2-3, the V gene TRBV11-1, with TRBD1 identical over 8 bases. The germline gives CDR1 SGHAT, CDR2 FQDESV (reference sequence). The CDR3 spans 16 residues. J gave up 2 bases and V 7 bases, and 11 bases lay outside the gene matches. CDR3 in amino acids: CASTLSGQGNTDTQYF. The DNA of the CDR3 is TGTGCCAGCACCCTAAGCGGACAGGGAAACACAGATACGCAGTATTTT.

This rearrangement joins TRBV19 to TRBJ2-6; D unclear. CDR1 and CDR2 (germline): LNHDA, SQIVND (reference sequence). The CDR3 consists of 14 residues. Trimming shortened V by 2 bases and J by 1 base, and 3 bases separated the two germline ends. The CDR3 loop is CASSIISGANVLTF. CDR3 bases: TGTGCCAGTAGTATAATATCTGGGGCCAACGTCCTGACTTTC.

V and J are TRBV18 and TRBJ1-2; TRBD1 matches 7 bases. The germline V gene has CDR1 KGHSH and CDR2 LQKENI. Losses at the gene ends were 5 bases for V and 4 bases for J; bases not matched to a gene: 4. This CDR3 is built from 13 residues. The CDR3 here is CASSRGQVYGYTF. For the CDR3, the DNA is TGTGCCAGCTCAAGGGGGCAAGTCTATGGCTACACCTTC.

This clone was seen a handful of times. The V gene is TRBV5-1, the J gene TRBJ1-6; 9 bases are shared with TRBD1. Germline CDR1 SGHRS, CDR2 YFSETQ. Trimming at V came to 6 bases and at J to 5 bases, leaving 3 bases not matched to a gene. The CDR3 length is 14 residues. CDR3: CASKRTGDNSPLHF. For the CDR3, the DNA is TGCGCCAGCAAGAGGACAGGGGATAATTCACCCCTCCACTTT.

The chain is built from TRBV3-1 (or the pseudogene TRBV3-2) and TRBJ2-7; weak D call: TRBD2 (5 bases). V was cut by 4 bases and J by 0 bases, with 16 bases left in between. Per germline, CDR1 LGHDT and CDR2 YNNKEL (reference sequence). The CDR3 consists of 16 residues. The CDR3: CASSPQAGLSSYEQYF. As DNA, the CDR3 is TGTGCCAGCAGCCCCCAGGCAGGACTCAGCTCCTACGAGCAGTACTTC.

The chain carries TRBV9 and TRBJ1-5; D is possibly TRBD1 (5 bases). Looked up from germline, CDR1 is SGDLS and CDR2 is YYNGEE. The CDR3 consists of 14 residues. V gave up 4 bases and J gave up 7 bases, with 15 bases separating them. The CDR3 loop is CASSPGGFGQPQHF. Here the CDR3 DNA reads TGTGCCAGCAGCCCGGGGGGGTTCGGGCAGCCCCAGCATTTT.

The rearrangement links TRBV12-5 to TRBJ1-5, with 8 bases identical to TRBD1. V lost 6 bases and J lost 2; bases outside the gene matches: 3. CDR1 and CDR2 from the germline V gene are LGHNT and FRNRAP. This CDR3 contains 14 residues. The CDR3 DNA follows: TGTGCTAGTGGACAACAGGGGGGCAATCAGCCCCAGCATTTT. The encoded protein is CASGQQGGNQPQHF.

This chain uses TRBV19 with TRBJ1-4; D is perhaps TRBD1 (6 bases). V gave up 4 bases and J gave up 6 bases, with 9 bases separating them. Germline V gives CDR1 LNHDA, CDR2 SQIVND (reference sequence). The CDR3 is 13 residues long. CDR3 bases: TGTGCCAGTAGTAGAGGACAGTATGAAAAACTGTTTTTT. It encodes CASSRGQYEKLFF. Complete variable domain (other parts from reference TRBV19 and TRBJ1-4): DGGITQSPKYLFRKEGQNVTLSCEQNLNHDAMYWYRQDPGQGLRLIYYSQIVNDFQKGDIAEGYSVSREKKESFPLTVTSAQKNPTAFYLCASSRGQYEKLFFGSGTQLSVL.

The chain carries TRBV7-7 and TRBJ2-5, with D uncertain. Between the trimmed V and J ends, which lost 5 bases and 0 bases, there was a span of 10 bases. This CDR3 is 14 amino acids long. The germline gives CDR1 SSHAT, CDR2 FNYEAQ (reference sequence). In DNA, the CDR3 is TGTGCCAGCAGCCCGTGGCGGAACCAAGAGACCCAGTACTTC. Translated: CASSPWRNQETQYF.

The rearrangement links TRBV12-3 or TRBV12-4 to TRBJ2-1; D uncertain. The germline V and J ends were trimmed by 2 bases and 3 bases, with 5 bases remaining between them. The length of the CDR3 is 13 residues. This CDR3 reads CASSLPVYNEQFF. CDR3 bases: TGTGCCAGCAGTTTACCAGTCTACAATGAGCAGTTCTTC.

The chain carries TRBV12-3 or TRBV12-4 and TRBJ2-7; D not resolved. Between the trimmed V and J ends, which lost 5 bases and 0 bases, there was a span of 5 bases. The CDR3 is 12 amino acids. CDR3 protein: CASSPSSYEQYF. CDR3 bases: TGTGCCAGCAGTCCGAGCTCCTACGAGCAGTACTTC.

The chain recombines TRBV6-5 with TRBJ1-2; D perhaps matches TRBD1 (6 bases). Trimming took off 2 bases at V and 8 bases at J, with 15 bases between the two ends. The CDR3 is made up of 14 amino acids. CDR1 and CDR2 from the germline V gene are MNHEY and SVGAGI. This CDR3 reads CASSYAGGGPGYTF. CDR3 coding DNA: TGTGCCAGCAGTTACGCCGGGGGGGGGCCAGGCTACACCTTC.

This clone has just one count. The chain couples TRBV12-3 or TRBV12-4 to TRBJ2-1; possibly TRBD1 for D (5 bases). V was cut by 5 bases and J by 7 bases, with 12 bases left in between. This CDR3 has 13 amino acids. This chain's CDR3 is CASSPQGLNEQFF. CDR3 bases: TGTGCCAGCAGTCCCCAGGGCCTAAATGAGCAGTTCTTC.

V is TRBV5-1 and J is TRBJ2-7; 7 nucleotides align to TRBD1. Per the germline V gene, CDR1 is SGHRS and CDR2 is YFSETQ. V lost 1 base and J lost 2; bases outside the gene matches: 12. CDR3 size: 17 residues. The CDR3 spells CASSLYPPNTGAYEQYF. CDR3 DNA: TGCGCCAGCAGCTTGTACCCACCCAATACAGGGGCCTACGAGCAGTACTTC.

The J gene is TRBJ1-1, the V gene TRBV5-6; 9 bases agree with TRBD1. J lost 3 bases, V lost 4 bases, and 7 bases had no gene match. The germline gives CDR1 SGHDT, CDR2 YYEEEE. The CDR3 contains 15 residues. CDR3 amino acids: CASSLQGARYTEAFF. Written as DNA, the CDR3 is TGTGCCAGCAGCCTACAGGGGGCGCGGTACACTGAAGCTTTCTTT.

The V gene is TRBV18, the J gene TRBJ1-5, with TRBD1 matching over 8 bases. Germline V gene sequence: CDR1 KGHSH, CDR2 LQKENI. J was trimmed by 0 bases and V by 6 bases; bases with no gene match: 7. The CDR3 consists of 16 residues. In DNA, the CDR3 is TGTGCCAGCTCCCCCGGGACAGGAAATAGCAATCAGCCCCAGCATTTT. Translation: CASSPGTGNSNQPQHF.

The CDR3 bases are TGTGCCAGCAGTGAAGAAGGGACAGGGGTAAATGAGCAGTTCTTC. Its translation is CASSEEGTGVNEQFF. The rearrangement joins TRBV2 to TRBJ2-1, with 10 bases that match TRBD1. The trim removed 1 base at V and 7 bases at J, leaving 4 bases unmatched. Germline V lookup: CDR1 SNHLY, CDR2 FYNNEI. This CDR3 has 15 amino acids.

V is TRBV4-1 and J is TRBJ1-5, with TRBD1 as a possible D gene (6 bases). Germline values: CDR1 MGHRA, CDR2 YSYEKL. V shed 1 base and J shed 0 bases, with 16 bases lying between them. CDR3 size: 18 residues. CDR3 sequence reads: CASSQVTGWEYSNQPQHF. In DNA form, the CDR3 reads TGCGCCAGCAGCCAAGTGACAGGATGGGAATATAGCAATCAGCCCCAGCATTTT.

This clone came up a few times. The V gene is TRBV2, the J gene TRBJ2-2, with TRBD1 matching over 7 bases. Per germline, CDR1 SNHLY and CDR2 FYNNEI. The CDR3 extends over 13 amino acids. J lost 6 bases, V lost 7 bases, and 5 bases had no gene match. The CDR3 here is CASNGQVAGELFF. In nucleotides, the CDR3 is TGTGCCAGCAACGGACAGGTAGCCGGGGAGCTGTTTTTT.

J is TRBJ1-5 and V is TRBV3-1 (or the pseudogene TRBV3-2); D possibly corresponds to TRBD1 (5 bases). The CDR3 runs to 12 residues. Trimming left V 4 bases short and J 8 bases short, with 9 bases between. Germline CDR1 and CDR2: LGHDT and YNNKEL (reference sequence). DNA of the CDR3: TGTGCCAGCAGCCCGGCGGGGGAGCCCCAGCATTTT. Translation gives CASSPAGEPQHF.

Of note for this clone: Different DNA sequences within this sample yield the same CDR3. The CDR3 DNA reads as TGTGCCAGCAGCACTGGACTAGCGGAGACCCAGTACTTC. Protein sequence: CASSTGLAETQYF. This chain connects TRBV11-2 to TRBJ2-5; 9 nucleotides align to TRBD2. There are 13 residues in the CDR3. Germline-derived CDR1 and CDR2 are SGHAT and FQNNGV. Trimming removed 5 bases from V and 5 bases from J; junction bases left unmatched: 3.

The chain combines TRBV27 with TRBJ2-3; D ambiguous. This CDR3 is 15 amino acids long. Germline lookup yields CDR1 MNHEY and CDR2 SMNVEV (reference sequence). Trimming took off 3 bases at V and 3 bases at J, with 13 bases between the two ends. CDR3 bases: TGTGCCAGCAGTTTGGCTAGTTTCACGACAGATACGCAGTATTTT. Its protein is CASSLASFTTDTQYF.

This clone was seen more than once but under ten times. V and J are TRBV5-1 and TRBJ2-7; TRBD1 might be the D (5 bases). Deletions cut 1 base from V and 1 base from J, with 9 bases between. The CDR3 extends over 14 amino acids. CDR1 is SGHRS, CDR2 YFSETQ, per germline. CDR3 DNA: TGCGCCAGCAGCTTGCAACAGGTATCCTACGAGCAGTACTTC. Translated: CASSLQQVSYEQYF.

This clone was detected a few times. The J gene is TRBJ1-2, the V gene TRBV25-1; D is perhaps TRBD1 (6 bases). The CDR3 length is 13 residues. Germline values: CDR1 MGHDK, CDR2 SYGVNS. V lost 6 bases and J lost 8, with 16 bases in between. The CDR3 bases are TGTGCCAGCAGCGGGGAACAGGGTCTCGGCTACACCTTC. It is translated as CASSGEQGLGYTF.